The clone carrying this T cell receptor (beta chain) has a count of ten or more. Antigen unknown. MiXCR was run by TCRdb on the reads, yielding one entry per CDR3 protein. The table lists approximately 910,000 distinct CDR3 sequences, around 31% of them singletons, with over 12% in the top ten. This sample was taken from a study of T cell repertoires in cytomegalovirus infection. About the study: Well-studied HLA-B-restricted CMV epitopes were used in the study alongside recently identified HLA-C-restricted ones. CMV infection plus the matching HLA type was flagged by public TCR beta signatures.

CDR1 MNHNY and CDR2 SVGAGI come from the germline V gene (reference sequence). Trimming took 3 bases from V and 7 from J, leaving 13 bases between them. CDR3 size: 15 residues. Study outcomes and limitations: Across the ex vivo response, the dominant clonotypes were HLA-C-restricted CMV-specific TCR beta clonotypes. Cumulative public TCR beta family frequency identified CMV carriers with the relevant HLA.

The V gene is TRBV6-6, the J gene TRBJ1-6, with D hard to call. The source of this sequence is a human donor in good health (CMV status not recorded). Some clones in this sample may be carry-over from other donors' samples. The input for sequencing was cultured CD8+ T cells from PBMCs, taken from culture after CMV antigen stimulation. CDR3 DNA: TGTGCCAGCAGTTATTTGAGACGCCCAAATTCACCCCTCCACTTT. Translating it yields CASSYLRRPNSPLHF.